The 8 T cell receptor beta chains reported below all come from one sample, sequenced in a study of multiple sclerosis patients with progressive multifocal leukoencephalopathy. Clones were sequenced by immunoSEQ multiplex PCR, and TCRdb holds only the in-frame ones, with some missing. The repertoire holds approximately 28,000 clones, with roughly 87% as singletons. Time point specified: time of PML onset. The input for sequencing was PBMCs, taken from a patient treated with natalizumab. The receptors here all came from a woman between 40 and 50 years old with progressive multifocal leukoencephalopathy.

CDR3 in amino acids: CASRGTSGSYEQYF. CDR3 DNA: TGTGCCAGCAGGGGGACTAGCGGCTCCTACGAGCAGTACTTC. This chain uses TRBV2 with TRBJ2-7; 11 bases map to TRBD2. The germline gives CDR1 SNHLY, CDR2 FYNNEI. V shed 6 bases and J 0 bases; nucleotides not matched to a gene: 1. The CDR3 sequence is 14 residues long.

The chain links TRBV30 to TRBJ1-2; 9 bases are shared with TRBD1. The junction had 5 bases not matched to a gene; V was cut back by 4 bases and J by 8 bases. This CDR3 is 12 amino acids long. Germline V lookup: CDR1 GTSNPN, CDR2 SVGIG (reference sequence). The CDR3 DNA follows: TGTGCCTGGACCGGGACAGGGAACGGCTACACCTTC. This encodes CAWTGTGNGYTF.

The chain employs TRBV4-2 and TRBJ1-2; D is perhaps TRBD1 (5 bases). The CDR3 consists of 15 residues. Germline V gives CDR1 LGHNA, CDR2 YNFKEQ. V lost 0 bases and J lost 2, with 10 bases in between. CDR3 in amino acids: CASSQEGVQNYGYTF. The CDR3 region has the DNA TGTGCCAGCAGCCAAGAGGGGGTCCAAAACTATGGCTACACCTTC.

CDR3 residues: CASSGRQGFYGYTF. The CDR3 DNA sequence: TGTGCCAGCAGTGGACGTCAGGGCTTCTATGGCTACACCTTC. J is TRBJ1-2 and V is TRBV2, with D perhaps TRBD1 (5 bases). The CDR3 consists of 14 residues. V lost 4 bases, J lost 4 bases, and 13 bases lay in between. The germline gives CDR1 SNHLY, CDR2 FYNNEI.

The J gene is TRBJ1-1, the V gene TRBV2; maybe TRBD1 (6 bases). There are 14 residues in the CDR3. Germline loops: CDR1 SNHLY, CDR2 FYNNEI. V was shortened by 11 bases and J by 2 bases, with 18 bases between the two germline ends. The CDR3 loop reads CASQGDRSNTEAFF. CDR3 DNA: TGTGCCTCCCAGGGAGACAGGAGTAACACTGAAGCTTTCTTT.

This clone was recorded once. This chain links TRBV1 with TRBJ2-1. TRBV1 counts as a pseudogene. The CDR3 is 17 amino acids. The CDR3 sequence is CTSSQDPSPLDGDEQFF. The CDR3 DNA sequence: TGCACCAGCAGCCAAGATCCTTCCCCCCTTGATGGCGATGAGCAGTTCTTC.

This chain uses TRBV15 with TRBJ2-5, with 11 bases aligning to TRBD2. The germline V gene encodes CDR1 LNHNV and CDR2 YYDKDF (reference sequence). J lost 3 bases, V lost 0 bases, and 6 bases had no gene match. This CDR3 has 17 residues. Written as DNA, the CDR3 is TGTGCCACCAGCAGAGATTCCACTAGCGGGAGCAAAGAGACCCAGTACTTC. This gives the protein CATSRDSTSGSKETQYF.

This rearrangement joins TRBV18 to TRBJ1-6, with 9 bases matching TRBD1. With V trimmed by 6 bases and J by 5 bases, 5 bases remained unmatched. Looked up from germline, CDR1 is KGHSH and CDR2 is LQKENI. This CDR3 has 15 residues. The CDR3 is CASSPDRGNNSPLHF. The CDR3 nucleotides read TGTGCCAGCTCGCCGGACAGGGGCAATAATTCACCCCTCCACTTT.